What follows are 8 T cell receptor beta chains derived from one specimen sequenced in a study of control samples from healthy donors and cancer patients. Profiling relied on immunoSEQ multiplex PCR, and the TCRdb table lists in-frame clones only, not all of them. The repertoire includes 150,000 to 200,000 clones, 91% of them detected once, and less than 1.6% sits in the top ten. Sequences were obtained from blood. The receptors shown here come from a woman aged 25 to 45 in good health.

This chain joins TRBV9 and TRBJ2-7; the D gene is possibly TRBD2 (6 bases). The CDR3 sequence is 15 residues long. Trimming shortened V by 0 bases and J by 2 bases, and 12 bases separated the two germline ends. Germline assignment: CDR1 SGDLS and CDR2 YYNGEE. CDR3 in amino acids: CASSVEAAGPYEQYF. The CDR3 DNA reads as TGTGCCAGCAGCGTAGAGGCGGCGGGGCCCTACGAGCAGTACTTC. Looking up the rest from reference TRBV9 and TRBJ2-7 gives the full variable domain: DSGVTQTPKHLITATGQRVTLRCSPRSGDLSVYWYQQSLDQGLQFLIQYYNGEERAKGNILERFSAQQFPDLHSELNLSSLELGDSALYFCASSVEAAGPYEQYFGPGTRLTVT.

This chain joins TRBV6-1 and TRBJ1-2; no reliable D call. This CDR3 is 13 amino acids long. V was pared by 3 bases and J by 3 bases, with 8 bases between. Germline lookup yields CDR1 MNHNS and CDR2 SASEGT. CDR3 nucleotide sequence: TGTGCCAGCAGTGACCGGGGTTACTATGGCTACACCTTC. This gives the protein CASSDRGYYGYTF.

This chain connects TRBV30 to TRBJ2-5; 12 nucleotides line up with TRBD2. Germline V gene lookup returns CDR1 GTSNPN and CDR2 SVGIG (reference sequence). The CDR3 spans 15 residues. The J segment lost 5 bases and the V segment lost 1 base, leaving 5 bases of the junction unmatched. The CDR3 DNA follows: TGTGCCTGGAGTGGACTAGCGGGAGTTGGGGAGACCCAGTACTTC. Translated: CAWSGLAGVGETQYF.

V and J are TRBV28 and TRBJ1-4; 9 nucleotides match TRBD1. In germline, CDR1 is MDHEN, CDR2 SYDVKM. This CDR3 region has 14 residues. Trimming at V came to 5 bases and at J to 8 bases, leaving 6 bases not matched to a gene. The CDR3 spells CASSIGTGHEKLFF. CDR3 bases: TGTGCCAGCAGTATCGGGACAGGGCACGAAAAACTGTTTTTT.

The V gene is TRBV7-3, the J gene TRBJ2-3, with 12 bases matching TRBD2. V trimming: 5 bases; J trimming: 4 bases; junction bases outside the gene matches: 7. Germline CDR1 reads SGHTA; CDR2 reads FQGTGA. The CDR3 contains 16 residues. The DNA for the CDR3 is TGTGCCAGCAGCACCCGACTAGCGGGAGCATCAGATACGCAGTATTTT. Translating gives CASSTRLAGASDTQYF.

J is TRBJ1-2 and V is TRBV7-9; no clear D gene. The V and J ends lost 1 base and 4 bases respectively, with 4 bases between them. The V gene's germline CDR1 is SEHNR and CDR2 FQNEAQ (reference sequence). This CDR3 region has 12 residues. DNA of the CDR3: TGTGCCAGCAGCTTAGGGGGCTATGGCTACACCTTC. Translating gives CASSLGGYGYTF.

Remarks on this clone: Distinct nucleotide sequences in the sample also encode this CDR3. The rearrangement joins TRBV6-2 or TRBV6-3 to TRBJ2-7, with a possible D match to TRBD2 (6 bases). V was clipped by 0 bases and J by 0 bases, with 6 bases between them. The CDR3 covers 14 residues. Germline lookup yields CDR1 MNHEY and CDR2 SVGEGT. CDR3 sequence: CASSYSSGSYEQYF. Here the CDR3 DNA reads TGTGCCAGCAGTTACTCTAGCGGCTCCTACGAGCAGTACTTC.

The chain links TRBV3-1 (or the pseudogene TRBV3-2) to TRBJ2-2; TRBD2 might be the D (5 bases). Deletions cut 6 bases from V and 3 bases from J, with 5 bases between. The germline V gene encodes CDR1 LGHDT and CDR2 YNNKEL (reference sequence). This CDR3 is built from 12 residues. The CDR3 DNA follows: TGTGCCAGCAGGGGAGACACCGGGGAGCTGTTTTTT. This encodes CASRGDTGELFF.